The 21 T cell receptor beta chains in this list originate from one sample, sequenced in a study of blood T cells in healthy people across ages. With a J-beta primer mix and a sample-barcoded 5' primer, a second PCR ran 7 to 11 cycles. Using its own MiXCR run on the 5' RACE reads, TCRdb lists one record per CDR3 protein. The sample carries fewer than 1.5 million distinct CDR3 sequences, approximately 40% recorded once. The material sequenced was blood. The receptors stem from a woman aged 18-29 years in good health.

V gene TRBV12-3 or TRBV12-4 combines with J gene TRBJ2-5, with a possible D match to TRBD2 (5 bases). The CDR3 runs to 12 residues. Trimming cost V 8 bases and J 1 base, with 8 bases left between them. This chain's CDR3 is CASSAGQETQYF. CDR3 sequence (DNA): TGTGCCAGCTCGGCGGGCCAAGAGACCCAGTACTTC.

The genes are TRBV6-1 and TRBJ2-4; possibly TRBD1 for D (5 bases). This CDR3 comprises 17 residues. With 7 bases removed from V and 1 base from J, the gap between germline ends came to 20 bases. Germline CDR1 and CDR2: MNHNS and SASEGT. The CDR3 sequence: CASTRVGLGDAKNIQYF. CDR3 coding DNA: TGTGCCAGCACCAGGGTCGGGCTAGGGGATGCCAAAAACATTCAGTACTTC.

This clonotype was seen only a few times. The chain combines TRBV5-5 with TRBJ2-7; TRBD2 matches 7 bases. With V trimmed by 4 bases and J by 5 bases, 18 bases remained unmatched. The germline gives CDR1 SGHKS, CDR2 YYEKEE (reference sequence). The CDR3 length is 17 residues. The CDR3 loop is CASSPPPRGSEKNEQYF. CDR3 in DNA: TGTGCCAGCAGCCCCCCCCCGCGCGGGAGCGAAAAAAACGAGCAGTACTTC. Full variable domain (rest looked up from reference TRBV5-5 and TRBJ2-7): DAGVTQSPTHLIKTRGQQVTLRCSPISGHKSVSWYQQVLGQGPQFIFQYYEKEERGRGNFPDRFSARQFPNYSSELNVNALLLGDSALYLCASSPPPRGSEKNEQYFGPGTRLTVT.

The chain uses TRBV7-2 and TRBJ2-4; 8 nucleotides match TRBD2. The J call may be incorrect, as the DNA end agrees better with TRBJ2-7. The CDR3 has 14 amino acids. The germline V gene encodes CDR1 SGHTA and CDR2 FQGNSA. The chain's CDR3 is CASSPPPGTSEQYF. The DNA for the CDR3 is TGTGCCAGCAGCCCCCCCCCAGGGACTAGCGAGCAGTACTTC.

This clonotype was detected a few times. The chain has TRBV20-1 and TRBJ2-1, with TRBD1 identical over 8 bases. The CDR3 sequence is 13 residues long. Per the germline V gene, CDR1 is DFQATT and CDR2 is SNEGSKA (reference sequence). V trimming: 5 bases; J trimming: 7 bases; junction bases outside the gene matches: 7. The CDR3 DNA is TGCAGTGCTCCTAGGACAGGGTTTAATGAGCAGTTCTTC. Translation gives CSAPRTGFNEQFF.

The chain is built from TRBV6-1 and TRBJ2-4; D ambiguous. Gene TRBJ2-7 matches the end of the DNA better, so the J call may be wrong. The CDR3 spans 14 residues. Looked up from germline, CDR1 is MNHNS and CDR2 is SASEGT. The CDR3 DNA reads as TGTGCCAGCACCGAGGTTATTCGTTCCCACGAGCAGTACTTC. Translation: CASTEVIRSHEQYF.

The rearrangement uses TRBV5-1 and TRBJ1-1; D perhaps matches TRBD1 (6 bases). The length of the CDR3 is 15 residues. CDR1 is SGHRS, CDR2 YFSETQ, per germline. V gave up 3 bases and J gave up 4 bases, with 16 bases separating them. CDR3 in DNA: TGCGCCAGCAGCTCCGCTATAGGGGGGATCACTGAAGCTTTCTTT. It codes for CASSSAIGGITEAFF.

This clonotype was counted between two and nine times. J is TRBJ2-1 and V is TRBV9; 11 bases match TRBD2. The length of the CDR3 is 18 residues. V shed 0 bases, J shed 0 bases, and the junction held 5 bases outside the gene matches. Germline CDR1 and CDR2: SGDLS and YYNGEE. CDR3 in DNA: TGTGCCAGCAGCGTAGTTGGTGGGACTAGCGGCTCCTACAATGAGCAGTTCTTC. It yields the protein CASSVVGGTSGSYNEQFF.

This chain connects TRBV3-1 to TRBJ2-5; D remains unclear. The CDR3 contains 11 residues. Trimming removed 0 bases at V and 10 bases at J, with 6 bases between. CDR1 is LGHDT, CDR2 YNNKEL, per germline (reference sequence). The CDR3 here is CASSQEASQYF. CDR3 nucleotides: TGTGCCAGCAGCCAAGAGGCTAGCCAGTACTTC.

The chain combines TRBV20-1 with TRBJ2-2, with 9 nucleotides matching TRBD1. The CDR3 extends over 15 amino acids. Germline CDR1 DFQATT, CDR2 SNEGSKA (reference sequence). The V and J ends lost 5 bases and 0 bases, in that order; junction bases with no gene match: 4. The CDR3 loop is CSAPTGGTNTGELFF. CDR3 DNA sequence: TGCAGTGCTCCAACAGGGGGCACGAACACCGGGGAGCTGTTTTTT.

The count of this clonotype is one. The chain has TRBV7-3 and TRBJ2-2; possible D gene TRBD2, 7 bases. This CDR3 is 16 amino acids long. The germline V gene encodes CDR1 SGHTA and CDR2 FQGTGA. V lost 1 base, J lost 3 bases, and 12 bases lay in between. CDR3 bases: TGTGCCAGCAGCTTAAGGGGGGGCGTCGACACCGGGGAGCTGTTTTTT. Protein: CASSLRGGVDTGELFF.

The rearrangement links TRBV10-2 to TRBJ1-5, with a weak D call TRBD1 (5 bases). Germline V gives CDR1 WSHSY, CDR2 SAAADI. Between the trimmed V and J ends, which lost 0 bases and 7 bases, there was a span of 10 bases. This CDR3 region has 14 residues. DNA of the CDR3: TGCGCCAGCAGTGAGTCGTCAGGGCGACAGCCCCAGCATTTT. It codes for CASSESSGRQPQHF.

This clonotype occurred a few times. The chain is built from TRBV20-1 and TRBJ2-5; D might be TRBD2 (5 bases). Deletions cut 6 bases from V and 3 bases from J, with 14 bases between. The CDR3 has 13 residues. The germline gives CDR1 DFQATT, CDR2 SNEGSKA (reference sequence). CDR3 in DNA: TGCAGTGCCCCCCGGGATGGTGAAGAGACCCAGTACTTC. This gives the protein CSAPRDGEETQYF.

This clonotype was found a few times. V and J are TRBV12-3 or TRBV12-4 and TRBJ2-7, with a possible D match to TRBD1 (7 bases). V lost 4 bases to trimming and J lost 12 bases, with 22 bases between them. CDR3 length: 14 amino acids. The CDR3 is CASSSLGGTVPLYF. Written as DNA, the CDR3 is TGTGCCAGCAGTTCTTTAGGGGGGACAGTTCCTCTGTACTTC.

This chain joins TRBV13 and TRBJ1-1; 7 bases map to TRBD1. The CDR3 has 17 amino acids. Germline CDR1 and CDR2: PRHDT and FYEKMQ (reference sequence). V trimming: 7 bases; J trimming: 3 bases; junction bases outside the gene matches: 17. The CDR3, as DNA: TGTGCCAGCACCCAAGACAGGGAAAATGGATGGGACACTGAAGCTTTCTTT. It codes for CASTQDRENGWDTEAFF.

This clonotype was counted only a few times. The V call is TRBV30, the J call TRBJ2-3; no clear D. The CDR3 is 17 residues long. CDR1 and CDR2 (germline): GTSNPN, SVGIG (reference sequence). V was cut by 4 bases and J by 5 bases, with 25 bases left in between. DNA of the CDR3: TGTGCCTGGAAGGGCGCGAAGTACCCGGATTCAGGAGATACGCAGTATTTT. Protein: CAWKGAKYPDSGDTQYF.

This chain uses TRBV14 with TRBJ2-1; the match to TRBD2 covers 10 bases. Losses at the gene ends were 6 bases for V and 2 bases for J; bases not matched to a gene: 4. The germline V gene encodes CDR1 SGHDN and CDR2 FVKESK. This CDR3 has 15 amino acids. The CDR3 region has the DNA TGTGCCAGCAGAACCACTAGCGGGGCCTACAATGAGCAGTTCTTC. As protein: CASRTTSGAYNEQFF.

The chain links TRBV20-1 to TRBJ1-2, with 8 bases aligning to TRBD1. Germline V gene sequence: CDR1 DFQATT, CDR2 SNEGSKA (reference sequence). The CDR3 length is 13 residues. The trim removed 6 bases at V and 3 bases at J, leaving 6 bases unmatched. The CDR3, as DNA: TGCAGTGCGGGACAGGAGACACACTATGGCTACACCTTC. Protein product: CSAGQETHYGYTF.

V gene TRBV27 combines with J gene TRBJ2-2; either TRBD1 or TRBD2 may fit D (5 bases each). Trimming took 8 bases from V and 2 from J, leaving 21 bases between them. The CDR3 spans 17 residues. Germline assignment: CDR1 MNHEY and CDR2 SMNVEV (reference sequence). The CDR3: CASSGLTGPRNTGELFF. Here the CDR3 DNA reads TGTGCCAGCTCGGGGCTTACGGGGCCGCGAAACACCGGGGAGCTGTTTTTT.

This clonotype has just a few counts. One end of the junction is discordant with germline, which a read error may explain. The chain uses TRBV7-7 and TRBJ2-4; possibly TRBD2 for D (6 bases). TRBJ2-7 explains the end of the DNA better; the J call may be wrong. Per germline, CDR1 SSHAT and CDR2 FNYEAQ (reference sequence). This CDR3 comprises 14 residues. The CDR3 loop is CASSLAEYGYEQYF. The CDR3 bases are TGTGCTAGCAGCTTAGCGGAGTACGGCTACGAGCAGTACTTC.

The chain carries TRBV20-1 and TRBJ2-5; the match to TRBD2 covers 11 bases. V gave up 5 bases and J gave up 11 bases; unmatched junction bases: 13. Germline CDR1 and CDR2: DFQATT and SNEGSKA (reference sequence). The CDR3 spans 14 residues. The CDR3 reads CSAELAGEGNEQYF. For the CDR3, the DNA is TGCAGTGCTGAACTAGCGGGAGAGGGTAATGAGCAGTACTTC.